The 22 T cell receptor beta chains below all came from one sample that was sequenced in a study of blood T cell repertoires in COVID-19. Using immunoSEQ multiplex PCR, the repertoire was profiled, and TCRdb retains in-frame clones only, with some absent. The sample yields almost 400,000 clones, over 75% seen once. Sequencing was carried out using peripheral blood. These receptors came from a woman between 55 and 75 years old with COVID-19, enrolled during active disease.

This sequence joins TRBV14 and TRBJ2-1; maybe TRBD2 (5 bases). Germline V lookup: CDR1 SGHDN, CDR2 FVKESK. The ends were cut back, 0 bases at V and 4 bases at J, with 13 bases in the middle. This CDR3 spans 16 amino acids. The CDR3 spells CASSQDPSFKYNEQFF. CDR3 nucleotides: TGTGCCAGCAGCCAAGATCCTAGCTTCAAATACAATGAGCAGTTCTTC.

The chain employs TRBV18 and TRBJ2-5; maybe TRBD1 (5 bases). This CDR3 is built from 13 residues. V lost 6 bases, J lost 4 bases, and 12 bases lay in between. Germline V gene data show CDR1 as KGHSH and CDR2 as LQKENI. CDR3 protein: CASSQGVGETQYF. CDR3 coding DNA: TGTGCCAGCTCTCAAGGGGTTGGAGAGACCCAGTACTTC.

On this clone itself: The same CDR3 arises from other DNA sequences in this sample as well. V and J are TRBV6-5 and TRBJ2-7; 9 positions match TRBD1. Unmatched junction bases numbered 1, after V lost 0 bases and J lost 4 bases. The germline gives CDR1 MNHEY, CDR2 SVGAGI. This CDR3 is 14 amino acids long. The DNA of the CDR3 is TGTGCCAGCAGTTACTCGGGACAGGGATACGAGCAGTACTTC. Protein sequence: CASSYSGQGYEQYF.

V and J are TRBV19 and TRBJ1-5; no clear D. Between the trimmed V and J ends, which lost 6 bases and 5 bases, there was a span of 11 bases. The CDR3 is 13 amino acids. Germline values: CDR1 LNHDA, CDR2 SQIVND (reference sequence). The CDR3 region is CASRPRYHQPQHF. In DNA form, the CDR3 reads TGTGCCAGTAGGCCCAGGTACCATCAGCCCCAGCATTTT.

The chain has TRBV4-2 and TRBJ1-1; possibly TRBD1 for D (5 bases). The CDR3 is made up of 15 amino acids. Per the germline V gene, CDR1 is LGHNA and CDR2 is YNFKEQ. V was clipped by 1 base and J by 0 bases, with 9 bases between them. In nucleotides, the CDR3 is TGTGCCAGCAGCCAAGGTGGACACCTGAACACTGAAGCTTTCTTT. This translates into CASSQGGHLNTEAFF.

The chain carries TRBV4-2 and TRBJ2-1; 11 bases are a match to TRBD2. The V and J ends lost 2 bases and 9 bases, in that order; junction bases with no gene match: 9. Per germline, CDR1 LGHNA and CDR2 YNFKEQ. The CDR3 runs 16 residues. CDR3 region: CASSQLAGGRSTEQFF. CDR3 nucleotides: TGTGCCAGCAGCCAATTAGCGGGGGGGCGGTCAACTGAGCAGTTCTTC.

The chain combines TRBV3-1 (or the pseudogene TRBV3-2) with TRBJ1-3; D is undetermined. Germline V gene lookup returns CDR1 LGHDT and CDR2 YNNKEL (reference sequence). This CDR3 spans 15 amino acids. Deletions cut 6 bases from V and 0 bases from J, with 12 bases between. The CDR3 nucleotides are TGTGCCAGCAGTGATCCGAGGCTCTCTGGAAACACCATATATTTT. Protein: CASSDPRLSGNTIYF.

V and J are TRBV29-1 and TRBJ2-3; D remains ambiguous. The germline CDR1 and CDR2 sequences are SQVTM and ANQGSEA. This CDR3 has 13 residues. V lost 1 base to trimming and J lost 2 bases, with 7 bases between them. Here the CDR3 reads CSVEGGYTDTQYF. DNA for the CDR3: TGCAGCGTTGAAGGCGGATACACAGATACGCAGTATTTT.

This sequence joins TRBV9 and TRBJ1-6, with a weak D call TRBD1 (5 bases). With 3 bases removed from V and 9 bases from J, the gap between germline ends came to 7 bases. The CDR3 totals 12 residues. Germline V gene sequence: CDR1 SGDLS, CDR2 YYNGEE. As DNA, the CDR3 is TGTGCCAGCAGCGGACAGCTTTCACCCCTCCACTTT. Its protein is CASSGQLSPLHF.

The gene calls are TRBV19 and TRBJ1-5, with 10 positions matching TRBD1. Germline V CDR1 and CDR2: LNHDA, SQIVND (reference sequence). CDR3 length equals 18 residues. V gave up 5 bases and J gave up 4 bases; unmatched junction bases: 14. CDR3 coding DNA: TGTGCCAGTAGTTTCCGACAGGGGGCGTCCGGGGGGAATCAGCCCCAGCATTTT. The encoded protein is CASSFRQGASGGNQPQHF.

This chain joins TRBV19 and TRBJ1-2; TRBD1 agrees at 9 bases. Germline V lookup: CDR1 LNHDA, CDR2 SQIVND (reference sequence). V lost 5 bases and J lost 5; bases outside the gene matches: 15. The CDR3 is 17 residues long. The DNA for the CDR3 is TGTGCCAGTAGTTTGGGACAGGGCACCTCCGCTCGGTATGGCTACACCTTC. Encoded protein: CASSLGQGTSARYGYTF.

The J gene is TRBJ1-4, the V gene TRBV28; tentative D call: TRBD1 (6 bases). The CDR3 is 15 residues long. Germline V gives CDR1 MDHEN, CDR2 SYDVKM. V gave up 6 bases and J gave up 5 bases, with 16 bases separating them. This chain's CDR3 is CASSPGQHLNEKLFF. The CDR3 DNA reads TGTGCCAGCAGCCCAGGACAGCACCTAAATGAAAAACTGTTTTTT.

The J gene is TRBJ1-1, the V gene TRBV18, with a weak D call TRBD1 (6 bases). Germline V gene lookup returns CDR1 KGHSH and CDR2 LQKENI. CDR3 size: 13 residues. Between the trimmed V and J ends, which lost 9 bases and 5 bases, there was a span of 16 bases. The CDR3 DNA sequence: TGTGCCAGTCAGACAGGCAGTGGTACTGAAGCTTTCTTT. Its protein product is CASQTGSGTEAFF.

The chain employs TRBV5-4 and TRBJ2-2, with D possibly matching TRBD2 (5 bases). V was cut by 4 bases and J by 4 bases, with 11 bases left in between. Germline CDR1 reads SGHNT; CDR2 reads YYREEE (reference sequence). CDR3 size: 14 residues. CDR3 sequence (DNA): TGTGCCAGCAGCCCCGATGGACTCACCGGGGAGCTGTTTTTT. Protein sequence: CASSPDGLTGELFF. Combining the CDR3 with reference TRBV5-4 and TRBJ2-2 gives the whole variable domain ETGVTQSPTHLIKTRGQQVTLRCSSQSGHNTVSWYQQALGQGPQFIFQYYREEENGRGNFPPRFSGLQFPNYSSELNVNALELDDSALYLCASSPDGLTGELFFGEGSRLTVL.

This clone was recorded only once. The chain links TRBV2 to TRBJ2-3; D is perhaps TRBD1 (6 bases). Germline assignment: CDR1 SNHLY and CDR2 FYNNEI. The CDR3 covers 14 residues. The germline V and J ends were trimmed by 7 bases and 4 bases, with 15 bases remaining between them. DNA of the CDR3: TGTGCCAGCAAGGGTGGGCAGGGGCCAGATACGCAGTATTTT. Translated, it gives CASKGGQGPDTQYF.

The chain has TRBV19 and TRBJ1-6; a possible D gene is TRBD1 (6 bases). Germline V CDR1 and CDR2: LNHDA, SQIVND (reference sequence). Trimming pared 6 bases from V and 10 bases from J, leaving 16 bases between. The CDR3 covers 14 residues. Here the CDR3 reads CASSRLGGDSPLHF. The CDR3 bases are TGTGCCAGTAGCCGGTTAGGGGGAGACTCACCCCTCCACTTT.

The chain combines TRBV6-4 with TRBJ1-1; D unclear. Germline V lookup: CDR1 MRHNA, CDR2 SNTAGT. CDR3 length: 13 amino acids. Trimming removed 5 bases at V and 1 base at J, with 8 bases between. The DNA for the CDR3 is TGTGCCAGCAGTAGCTTACCGAACACTGAAGCTTTCTTT. Protein: CASSSLPNTEAFF.

The gene calls are TRBV29-1 and TRBJ1-3, with TRBD1 as a possible D gene (5 bases). The V and J ends lost 4 bases and 3 bases respectively, with 16 bases between them. The V gene's germline CDR1 is SQVTM and CDR2 ANQGSEA. This CDR3 has 15 residues. CDR3 bases: TGCAGCGTTGCCAGGGAACAGAGTGGTGGAAACACCATATATTTT. The encoded protein is CSVAREQSGGNTIYF.

This clone was counted a single time. The chain joins TRBV11-3 to TRBJ2-1, with 9 bases aligning to TRBD1. Germline-derived CDR1 and CDR2 are SGHNT and YENEEA. There are 15 residues in the CDR3. V was clipped by 5 bases and J by 2 bases; unmatched bases: 4. The CDR3 reads CASSPNRGPYNEQFF. As DNA, the CDR3 is TGTGCCAGCAGCCCAAACAGGGGGCCCTACAATGAGCAGTTCTTC. Based on the CDR3 plus reference TRBV11-3 and TRBJ2-1, the full variable domain is EAGVVQSPRYKIIEKKQPVAFWCNPISGHNTLYWYLQNLGQGPELLIRYENEEAVDDSQLPKDRFSAERLKGVDSTLKIQPAELGDSAVYLCASSPNRGPYNEQFFGPGTRLTVL.

This clone was detected only once. J is TRBJ1-1 and V is TRBV5-1; 7 bases line up with TRBD1. The CDR3 is 17 amino acids. The trim removed 0 bases at V and 0 bases at J, leaving 8 bases unmatched. CDR1 is SGHRS and CDR2 is YFSETQ in the germline V gene. The CDR3 is CASSLAGTGDMNTEAFF. CDR3 nucleotides: TGCGCCAGCAGCTTGGCCGGTACAGGGGATATGAACACTGAAGCTTTCTTT.

V usage is TRBV28 and J usage is TRBJ2-5, with 7 bases lining up with TRBD1. The CDR3 has 14 amino acids. Germline-derived CDR1 and CDR2 are MDHEN and SYDVKM. V lost 2 bases, J lost 4 bases, and 4 bases stayed unmatched. DNA of the CDR3: TGTGCCAGCAGTTTAAGGTCAGGGGGAGAGACCCAGTACTTC. It is translated as CASSLRSGGETQYF.

The chain uses TRBV2 and TRBJ1-2; D is ambiguous. Per germline, CDR1 SNHLY and CDR2 FYNNEI. The CDR3 totals 12 residues. Trimming cost V 5 bases and J 4 bases, with 8 bases left between them. The CDR3 DNA is TGTGCCAGCAGTCCCGGGGTCTATGGCTACACCTTC. It specifies CASSPGVYGYTF.